The 29 T cell receptor beta chains presented below share a single source sample, sequenced in a study of blood T cell repertoires in COVID-19. Produced via immunoSEQ multiplex PCR; TCRdb's table is partial and in-frame only. The table records fewer than 150,000 clones, 78% of them present only once. The specimen was peripheral blood. These receptors were obtained from a man in his 60s who had recovered from COVID-19.

The V gene is TRBV18, the J gene TRBJ2-3, with TRBD1 identical over 8 bases. Germline lookup yields CDR1 KGHSH and CDR2 LQKENI. The CDR3 spans 15 residues. V shed 3 bases, J shed 3 bases, and the junction held 5 bases outside the gene matches. As DNA, the CDR3 is TGTGCCAGCTCACCCGGACAGGGAGCTACAGATACGCAGTATTTT. It is translated as CASSPGQGATDTQYF.

The V and J genes are TRBV19 and TRBJ2-7; 9 bases align to TRBD1. The ends lost 6 bases at V and 6 bases at J; junction bases unmatched: 12. The CDR3 is 15 residues long. The V gene's germline CDR1 is LNHDA and CDR2 SQIVND (reference sequence). The CDR3 region has the DNA TGTGCCAGTAGCAAAAAGGAGGGACAGGGAAGCGAGCAGTACTTC. Protein product: CASSKKEGQGSEQYF.

This clone was seen a handful of times. This chain uses TRBV7-9 with TRBJ1-1, with D tentatively TRBD1 (5 bases). The CDR3 totals 14 residues. V lost 5 bases to trimming and J lost 9 bases, with 19 bases between them. Germline-derived CDR1 and CDR2 are SEHNR and FQNEAQ (reference sequence). The CDR3 nucleotides are TGTGCCAGCAGCCTCCTTTCTCGGGGGGAACAAGCTTTCTTT. This sequence encodes CASSLLSRGEQAFF.

This rearrangement joins TRBV10-3 to TRBJ2-5, with 7 bases identical to TRBD1. The CDR3 is 15 residues long. The germline V gene encodes CDR1 ENHRY and CDR2 SYGVKD. Germline trimming cut 2 bases from V and 5 bases from J; bases unmatched to any gene: 8. DNA for the CDR3: TGTGCCATCAGTGAGGGACAGGCCGATCTGGAGACCCAGTACTTC. Translated: CAISEGQADLETQYF.

The rearrangement uses TRBV6-1 and TRBJ2-2; 11 nucleotides line up with TRBD2. The CDR3 runs to 19 residues. Germline V gene sequence: CDR1 MNHNS, CDR2 SASEGT. J lost 0 bases, V lost 3 bases, and 9 bases had no gene match. The CDR3 sequence: CASSDGVVAGGTNTGELFF. For the CDR3, the DNA is TGTGCCAGCAGTGACGGCGTGGTAGCGGGAGGGACGAACACCGGGGAGCTGTTTTTT.

Here the CDR3 reads CASSLGTGSNVLTF. In DNA, the CDR3 is TGTGCCAGCAGCTTGGGAACAGGGTCGAACGTCCTGACTTTC. The chain employs TRBV5-6 and TRBJ2-6, with D perhaps matching TRBD1 (6 bases). Germline CDR1 and CDR2: SGHDT and YYEEEE. This CDR3 spans 14 amino acids. V was shortened by 0 bases and J by 10 bases, with 11 bases between the two germline ends.

The sample holds one count of this clone. The chain joins TRBV2 to TRBJ2-1; D perhaps matches TRBD1 (5 bases). Trimming stripped 6 bases from V and 8 bases from J, with 17 bases between. CDR3 size: 14 residues. CDR1 and CDR2 from the germline V gene are SNHLY and FYNNEI. CDR3 region: CASSLGKLGHEQFF. For the CDR3, the DNA is TGTGCCAGCAGCTTGGGGAAACTGGGGCATGAGCAGTTCTTC.

The genes are TRBV5-6 and TRBJ1-2; D unresolved. The V gene lost 3 bases and the J gene lost 4 bases, with 16 bases spanning the gap. The germline gives CDR1 SGHDT, CDR2 YYEEEE. There are 15 residues in the CDR3. The CDR3 reads CASSSFSGKSYGYTF. The CDR3 DNA reads as TGTGCCAGCAGCTCGTTTTCGGGGAAAAGCTATGGCTACACCTTC.

The V and J genes are TRBV5-8 and TRBJ1-1; no definite D call. Trimming cost V 5 bases and J 8 bases, with 19 bases left between them. Germline CDR1 SGHTS, CDR2 YDEGEE. The CDR3 sequence is 14 residues long. CDR3 coding DNA: TGTGCCAGCAGTTTCATCGGGGAGGTAAAAGAAGCTTTCTTT. It translates to CASSFIGEVKEAFF.

The gene calls are TRBV18 and TRBJ2-5; D ambiguous. The germline CDR1 and CDR2 sequences are KGHSH and LQKENI. The CDR3 spans 12 residues. V was trimmed by 8 bases and J by 7 bases, leaving 14 bases between them. The CDR3 is CASAPGPGTQYF. The CDR3, as DNA: TGTGCCAGCGCCCCCGGCCCAGGGACCCAGTACTTC.

The gene calls are TRBV28 and TRBJ1-6; D not resolved. V lost 5 bases and J lost 9, with 14 bases in between. The germline V gene has CDR1 MDHEN and CDR2 SYDVKM. The CDR3 length is 14 residues. The CDR3 DNA sequence: TGTGCCAGCAGTGGGGATTCTGGAGGTTCACCCCTCCACTTT. Translated: CASSGDSGGSPLHF. Full variable domain (remainder filled in from reference TRBV28 and TRBJ1-6): DVKVTQSSRYLVKRTGEKVFLECVQDMDHENMFWYRQDPGLGLRLIYFSYDVKMKEKGDIPEGYSVSREKKERFSLILESASTNQTSMYLCASSGDSGGSPLHFGNGTRLTVT.

The J gene is TRBJ1-5, the V gene TRBV6-2 or TRBV6-3; D remains ambiguous. V lost 4 bases and J lost 6, with 10 bases in between. Germline V gives CDR1 MNHEY, CDR2 SVGEGT. The CDR3 sequence is 13 residues long. The CDR3 DNA reads TGTGCCAGCAGTTCCCCTTTAATTCAGCCCCAGCATTTT. Protein: CASSSPLIQPQHF.

The J gene is TRBJ1-2, the V gene TRBV7-2, with D tentatively TRBD1 (5 bases). Between the trimmed V and J ends, which lost 1 base and 6 bases, there was a span of 15 bases. CDR1 is SGHTA, CDR2 FQGNSA, per germline. The CDR3 covers 15 residues. The DNA of the CDR3 is TGTGCCAGCAGCTTAGATAGGCCAGGGATTAATGGCTACACCTTC. It encodes CASSLDRPGINGYTF.

This clone has just one count. The gene calls are TRBV9 and TRBJ1-6; 8 bases are a match to TRBD1. V dropped 2 bases and J dropped 6; count of bases not matched to a gene: 4. Per germline, CDR1 SGDLS and CDR2 YYNGEE. The CDR3 is 15 amino acids. The CDR3 spells CASSVQGALNSPLHF. The CDR3 DNA is TGTGCCAGCAGCGTGCAGGGGGCCCTTAATTCACCCCTCCACTTT.

As for this clone: The same CDR3 is also encoded by other DNA sequences in this sample. The chain joins TRBV5-5 to TRBJ1-5; possible D gene TRBD1, 5 bases. V was shortened by 0 bases and J by 3 bases, with 10 bases between the two germline ends. This CDR3 is built from 15 residues. Germline V gives CDR1 SGHKS, CDR2 YYEKEE (reference sequence). Here the CDR3 reads CASSLVPGSNQPQHF. CDR3 bases: TGTGCCAGCAGCTTGGTTCCAGGGTCCAATCAGCCCCAGCATTTT.

This chain uses TRBV6-1 with TRBJ1-5; D possibly corresponds to TRBD1 (6 bases). Trimming left V 0 bases short and J 7 bases short, with 10 bases between. The CDR3 consists of 14 residues. Germline values: CDR1 MNHNS, CDR2 SASEGT. CDR3 nucleotide sequence: TGTGCCAGCAGTGAAGCCGGCAGGGGCCAGCCCCAGCATTTT. It yields the protein CASSEAGRGQPQHF.

This chain links TRBV29-1 with TRBJ2-7, with 9 bases fitting TRBD1. There are 13 residues in the CDR3. With 6 bases clipped from V and 5 bases from J, the junction kept 8 bases outside the gene matches. CDR1 and CDR2 (germline): SQVTM, ANQGSEA. CDR3 DNA: TGCAGCGTGGGACAGGGCCTACCAAACGAGCAGTACTTC. Translated: CSVGQGLPNEQYF.

The genes are TRBV7-2 and TRBJ2-7, with TRBD2 matching over 8 bases. Germline CDR1 SGHTA, CDR2 FQGNSA. J was trimmed by 2 bases and V by 1 base; bases with no gene match: 7. CDR3 length equals 16 residues. DNA for the CDR3: TGTGCCAGCAGCTTAGATCGTCTAGCGGGCACCTACGAGCAGTACTTC. Its protein product is CASSLDRLAGTYEQYF.

This clone was counted between two and nine times. The rearrangement uses TRBV18 and TRBJ2-6; D not resolved. This CDR3 has 15 residues. Germline loops: CDR1 KGHSH, CDR2 LQKENI. Trimming took off 3 bases at V and 4 bases at J, with 10 bases between the two ends. CDR3: CASSPDILGANVLTF. The CDR3 DNA reads as TGTGCCAGCTCACCTGACATTCTGGGGGCCAACGTCCTGACTTTC.

This chain links TRBV3-1 (or the pseudogene TRBV3-2) with TRBJ1-1; D may be TRBD1 (5 bases). Germline assignment: CDR1 LGHDT and CDR2 YNNKEL (reference sequence). The CDR3 consists of 15 residues. With 4 bases removed from V and 6 bases from J, the gap between germline ends came to 18 bases. The CDR3 reads CASSLPGGVGAEAFF. The CDR3 DNA is TGTGCCAGCAGCCTCCCCGGAGGGGTTGGCGCTGAAGCTTTCTTT.

The genes are TRBV7-2 and TRBJ1-2; 10 positions match TRBD1. The CDR3 is 14 residues long. Germline CDR1 reads SGHTA; CDR2 reads FQGNSA. J lost 4 bases, V lost 5 bases, and 4 bases had no gene match. The CDR3 protein is CASSLGQGSYGYTF. DNA of the CDR3: TGTGCCAGCAGCCTGGGACAGGGGTCCTATGGCTACACCTTC.

The chain carries TRBV6-2 or TRBV6-3 and TRBJ1-1; D gene unclear. Per germline, CDR1 MNHEY and CDR2 SVGEGT. The ends were cut back, 3 bases at V and 1 base at J, with 6 bases in the middle. This CDR3 spans 13 amino acids. The CDR3 sequence is CASSYTENTEAFF. In DNA form, the CDR3 reads TGTGCCAGCAGTTATACAGAGAACACTGAAGCTTTCTTT.

This clone has a single count. In DNA, the CDR3 is TGTGCCAGCAGTCTTCTCTCCGGGACTCCTCAGTATTTT. Amino acid sequence: CASSLLSGTPQYF. This chain connects TRBV28 to TRBJ2-3; weak D call: TRBD2 (6 bases). The V end was cut by 5 bases, the J end by 12 bases, with 18 bases between. This CDR3 comprises 13 residues. Germline CDR1 MDHEN, CDR2 SYDVKM.

J is TRBJ1-4 and V is TRBV28, with TRBD1 as a possible D gene (5 bases). CDR1 is MDHEN and CDR2 is SYDVKM in the germline V gene. There are 12 residues in the CDR3. V lost 4 bases to trimming and J lost 8 bases, with 8 bases between them. The CDR3 loop reads CASSSGREKLFF. The CDR3 DNA follows: TGTGCCAGCAGTTCAGGGCGCGAAAAACTGTTTTTT.

The chain employs TRBV6-5 and TRBJ2-3; 8 bases are shared with TRBD2. The V gene's germline CDR1 is MNHEY and CDR2 SVGAGI. The CDR3 consists of 14 residues. Losses at the gene ends were 8 bases for V and 0 bases for J; bases not matched to a gene: 4. In DNA, the CDR3 is TGTGCCAGCCTAAGCGGGGGAAGCACAGATACGCAGTATTTT. Translating gives CASLSGGSTDTQYF.

This clone was counted between two and nine times. This chain links TRBV18 with TRBJ2-3; the match to TRBD2 covers 9 bases. Germline V lookup: CDR1 KGHSH, CDR2 LQKENI. This CDR3 region has 16 residues. V lost 2 bases to trimming and J lost 2 bases; unmatched junction nucleotides: 5. CDR3 in DNA: TGTGCCAGCTCACCAGTTACTAGCGGGTTCACAGATACGCAGTATTTT. Its protein is CASSPVTSGFTDTQYF. Drawing the rest from reference TRBV18 and TRBJ2-3, the complete variable domain is NAGVMQNPRHLVRRRGQEARLRCSPMKGHSHVYWYRQLPEEGLKFMVYLQKENIIDESGMPKERFSAEFPKEGPSILRIQQVVRGDSAAYFCASSPVTSGFTDTQYFGPGTRLTVL.

The rearrangement links TRBV19 to TRBJ1-5, with 8 bases identical to TRBD1. Unmatched junction bases numbered 9, after V lost 9 bases and J lost 5 bases. Germline lookup yields CDR1 LNHDA and CDR2 SQIVND (reference sequence). CDR3 size: 14 residues. This CDR3 is CASSSGGVDQPQHF. In DNA form, the CDR3 reads TGTGCCAGCTCATCAGGGGGCGTAGATCAGCCCCAGCATTTT.

CDR3 DNA: TGTGCCACCAGCTCAAGCGCAGGGGCGGAGGTTCAGCCCCAGCATTTT. This codes for CATSSSAGAEVQPQHF. This rearrangement joins TRBV15 to TRBJ1-5, with a possible D match to TRBD1 (6 bases). The V gene's germline CDR1 is LNHNV and CDR2 YYDKDF (reference sequence). The CDR3 is 16 residues long. V lost 5 bases and J lost 6, with 20 bases in between. The whole variable domain, remainder taken from reference TRBV15 and TRBJ1-5, is DAMVIQNPRYQVTQFGKPVTLSCSQTLNHNVMYWYQQKSSQAPKLLFHYYDKDFNNEADTPDNFQSRRPNTSFCFLDIRSPGLGDTAMYLCATSSSAGAEVQPQHFGDGTRLSIL.

This clone appeared once. J is TRBJ1-2 and V is TRBV19; D may be TRBD1 (6 bases). Deletions cut 5 bases from V and 1 base from J, with 17 bases between. The germline gives CDR1 LNHDA, CDR2 SQIVND (reference sequence). This CDR3 region has 16 residues. The CDR3 nucleotides read TGTGCCAGTAGTGCGACAGGAGGCTCCCTTAACTATGGCTACACCTTC. Its translation: CASSATGGSLNYGYTF.